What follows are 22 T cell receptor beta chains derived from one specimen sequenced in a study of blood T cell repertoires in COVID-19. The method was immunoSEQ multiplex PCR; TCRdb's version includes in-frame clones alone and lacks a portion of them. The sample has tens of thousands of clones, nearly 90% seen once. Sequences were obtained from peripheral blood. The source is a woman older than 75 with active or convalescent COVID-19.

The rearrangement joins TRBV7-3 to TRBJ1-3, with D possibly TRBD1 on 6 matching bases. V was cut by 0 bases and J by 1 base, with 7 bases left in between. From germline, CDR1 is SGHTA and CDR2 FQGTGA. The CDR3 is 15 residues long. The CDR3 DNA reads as TGTGCCAGCAGCTTAACAGACAGGTCTGGAAACACCATATATTTT. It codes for CASSLTDRSGNTIYF.

This CDR3 reads CASSWTGQSYNEQFF. CDR3 sequence (DNA): TGCGCCAGCAGCTGGACGGGACAGTCCTACAATGAGCAGTTCTTC. V usage is TRBV5-1 and J usage is TRBJ2-1; TRBD1 matches 7 bases. With V trimmed by 3 bases and J by 1 base, 4 bases remained unmatched. The CDR3 totals 15 residues. The germline CDR1 and CDR2 sequences are SGHRS and YFSETQ.

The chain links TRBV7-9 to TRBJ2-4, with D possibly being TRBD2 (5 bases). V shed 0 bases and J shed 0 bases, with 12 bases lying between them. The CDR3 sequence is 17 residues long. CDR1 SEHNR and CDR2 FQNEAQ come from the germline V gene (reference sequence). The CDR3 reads CASSLALSGLAKNIQYF. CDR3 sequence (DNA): TGTGCCAGCAGCTTAGCGTTGTCGGGATTAGCCAAAAACATTCAGTACTTC. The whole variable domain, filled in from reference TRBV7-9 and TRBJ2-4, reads DTGVSQNPRHKITKRGQNVTFRCDPISEHNRLYWYRQTLGQGPEFLTYFQNEAQLEKSRLLSDRFSAERPKGSFSTLEIQRTEQGDSAMYLCASSLALSGLAKNIQYFGAGTRLSVL.

The CDR3 loop is CASSRDLRQGWMPQHF. CDR3 in DNA: TGTGCCAGTAGTCGGGACCTCCGACAGGGCTGGATGCCCCAGCATTTT. This chain uses TRBV19 with TRBJ1-5; 7 nucleotides line up with TRBD1. V shed 5 bases and J 9 bases; nucleotides not matched to a gene: 16. CDR3 size: 16 residues. Germline CDR1 reads LNHDA; CDR2 reads SQIVND (reference sequence).

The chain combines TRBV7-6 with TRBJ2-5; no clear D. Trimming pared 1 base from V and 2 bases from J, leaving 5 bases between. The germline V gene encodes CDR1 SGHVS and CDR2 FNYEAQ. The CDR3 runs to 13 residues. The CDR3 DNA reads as TGTGCCAGCAGCTTAGTGGCACAAGAGACCCAGTACTTC. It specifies CASSLVAQETQYF.

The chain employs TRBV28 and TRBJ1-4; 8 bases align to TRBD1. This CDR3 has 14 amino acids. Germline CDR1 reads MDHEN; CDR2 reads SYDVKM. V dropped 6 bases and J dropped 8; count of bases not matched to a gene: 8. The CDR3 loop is CASRIGQGGEKLFF. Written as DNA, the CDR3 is TGTGCCAGCAGGATCGGACAGGGAGGAGAAAAACTGTTTTTT.

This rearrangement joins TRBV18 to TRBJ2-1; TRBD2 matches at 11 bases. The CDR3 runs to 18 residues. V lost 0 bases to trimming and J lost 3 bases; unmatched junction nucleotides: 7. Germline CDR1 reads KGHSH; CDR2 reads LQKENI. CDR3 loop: CASSPPLLAGGHYNEQFF. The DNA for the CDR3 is TGTGCCAGCTCACCACCCCTTCTAGCGGGAGGACACTACAATGAGCAGTTCTTC.

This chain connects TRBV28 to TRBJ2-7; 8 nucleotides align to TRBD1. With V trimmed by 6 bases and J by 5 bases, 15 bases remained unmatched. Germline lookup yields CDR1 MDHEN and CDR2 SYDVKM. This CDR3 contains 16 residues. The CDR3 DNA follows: TGTGCCAGCAGCCCGCAGCTACAGGGGGTTCGGGACGAGCAGTACTTC. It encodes CASSPQLQGVRDEQYF. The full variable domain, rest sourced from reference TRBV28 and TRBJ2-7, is DVKVTQSSRYLVKRTGEKVFLECVQDMDHENMFWYRQDPGLGLRLIYFSYDVKMKEKGDIPEGYSVSREKKERFSLILESASTNQTSMYLCASSPQLQGVRDEQYFGPGTRLTVT.

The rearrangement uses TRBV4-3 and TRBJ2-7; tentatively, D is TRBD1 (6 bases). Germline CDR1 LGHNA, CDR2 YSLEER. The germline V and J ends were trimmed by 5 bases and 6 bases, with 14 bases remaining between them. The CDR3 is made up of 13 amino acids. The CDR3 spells CASSVFLRGEQYF. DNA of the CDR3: TGCGCCAGCAGCGTATTTCTCAGGGGCGAGCAGTACTTC.

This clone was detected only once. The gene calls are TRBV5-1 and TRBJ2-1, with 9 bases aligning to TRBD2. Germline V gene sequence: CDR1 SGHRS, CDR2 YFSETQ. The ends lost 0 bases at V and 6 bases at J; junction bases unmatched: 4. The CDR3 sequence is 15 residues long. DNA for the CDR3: TGCGCCAGCAGCTTGGGTAGCGGGAGTAGCAATGAGCAGTTCTTC. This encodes CASSLGSGSSNEQFF.

The DNA of the CDR3 is TGTGCCAGCAGCCCACGAGCGGGAGAGGGCACAGATACGCAGTATTTT. Its protein is CASSPRAGEGTDTQYF. The V call is TRBV9, the J call TRBJ2-3; 8 bases fit TRBD2. There are 16 residues in the CDR3. Germline values: CDR1 SGDLS, CDR2 YYNGEE. Unmatched junction bases numbered 8, after V lost 4 bases and J lost 1 base.

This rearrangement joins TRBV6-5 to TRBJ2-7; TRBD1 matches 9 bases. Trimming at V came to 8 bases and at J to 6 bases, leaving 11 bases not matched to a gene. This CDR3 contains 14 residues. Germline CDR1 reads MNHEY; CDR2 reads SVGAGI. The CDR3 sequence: CASRRDRVIAEQYF. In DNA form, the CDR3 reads TGTGCCAGCCGCCGGGACAGGGTGATCGCCGAGCAGTACTTC.

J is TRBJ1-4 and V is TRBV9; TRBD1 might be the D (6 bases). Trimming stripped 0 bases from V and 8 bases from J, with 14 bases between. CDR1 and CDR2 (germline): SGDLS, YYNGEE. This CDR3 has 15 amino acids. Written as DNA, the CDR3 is TGTGCCAGCAGCGTAGATGGGACAAGGATGGAAAAACTGTTTTTT. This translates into CASSVDGTRMEKLFF. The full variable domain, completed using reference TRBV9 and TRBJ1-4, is DSGVTQTPKHLITATGQRVTLRCSPRSGDLSVYWYQQSLDQGLQFLIQYYNGEERAKGNILERFSAQQFPDLHSELNLSSLELGDSALYFCASSVDGTRMEKLFFGSGTQLSVL.

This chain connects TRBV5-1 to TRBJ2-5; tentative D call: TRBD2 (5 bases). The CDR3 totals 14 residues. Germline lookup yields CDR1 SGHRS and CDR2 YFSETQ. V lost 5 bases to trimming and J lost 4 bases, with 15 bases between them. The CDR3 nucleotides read TGCGCCAGCAGAGTCGACGGGGTTCGAGAGACCCAGTACTTC. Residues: CASRVDGVRETQYF.

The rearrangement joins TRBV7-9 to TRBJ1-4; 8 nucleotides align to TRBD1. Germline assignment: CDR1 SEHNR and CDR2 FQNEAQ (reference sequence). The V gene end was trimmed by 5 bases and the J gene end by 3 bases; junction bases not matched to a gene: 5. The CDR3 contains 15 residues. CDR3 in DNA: TGTGCCAGCAGCACGCCGACAGGGGCTAATGAAAAACTGTTTTTT. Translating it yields CASSTPTGANEKLFF. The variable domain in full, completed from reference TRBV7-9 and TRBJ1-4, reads DTGVSQNPRHKITKRGQNVTFRCDPISEHNRLYWYRQTLGQGPEFLTYFQNEAQLEKSRLLSDRFSAERPKGSFSTLEIQRTEQGDSAMYLCASSTPTGANEKLFFGSGTQLSVL.

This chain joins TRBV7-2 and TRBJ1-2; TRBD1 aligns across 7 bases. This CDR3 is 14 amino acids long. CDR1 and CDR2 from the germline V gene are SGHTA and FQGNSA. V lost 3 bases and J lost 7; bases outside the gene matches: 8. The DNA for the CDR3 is TGTGCCAGCAGCTTTTTTAGACAGGGCGGTGGCTACACCTTC. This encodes CASSFFRQGGGYTF.

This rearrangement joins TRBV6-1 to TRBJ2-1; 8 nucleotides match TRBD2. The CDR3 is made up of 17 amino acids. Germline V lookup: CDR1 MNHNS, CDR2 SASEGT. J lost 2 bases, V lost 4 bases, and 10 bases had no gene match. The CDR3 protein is CASSVFTGLAPYNEQFF. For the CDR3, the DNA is TGTGCCAGCAGTGTCTTCACCGGACTAGCCCCCTACAATGAGCAGTTCTTC.

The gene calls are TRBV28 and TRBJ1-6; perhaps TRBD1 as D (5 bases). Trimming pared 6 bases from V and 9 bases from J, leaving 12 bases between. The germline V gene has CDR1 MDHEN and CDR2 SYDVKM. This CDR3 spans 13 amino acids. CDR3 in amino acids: CASSPRRGSPLHF. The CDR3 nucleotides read TGTGCCAGCAGCCCACGAAGGGGTTCACCCCTCCACTTT.

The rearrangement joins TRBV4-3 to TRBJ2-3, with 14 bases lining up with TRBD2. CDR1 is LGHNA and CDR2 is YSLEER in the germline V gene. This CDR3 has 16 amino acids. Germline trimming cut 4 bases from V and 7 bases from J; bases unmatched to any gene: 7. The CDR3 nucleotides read TGCGCCAGCAGCCCGGGACTAGCGGGAGCAGATAATACGCAGTATTTT. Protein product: CASSPGLAGADNTQYF.

In DNA, the CDR3 is TGTGCCAGCCGTAGGACAGGGCTTAACTATGGCTACACCTTC. Residues: CASRRTGLNYGYTF. The gene calls are TRBV6-5 and TRBJ1-2, with 8 bases that match TRBD1. The CDR3 is made up of 14 amino acids. Trimming removed 8 bases from V and 1 base from J; junction bases left unmatched: 6. CDR1 and CDR2 (germline): MNHEY, SVGAGI.

The CDR3 bases are TGTGCCAGCAGCCCCCAATCACAGGGGACCGTCGGCTACACCTTC. It codes for CASSPQSQGTVGYTF. The chain uses TRBV7-2 and TRBJ1-2; TRBD1 matches 7 bases. Germline V gives CDR1 SGHTA, CDR2 FQGNSA. CDR3 length: 15 residues. Trimming took 5 bases from V and 8 from J; bases not matched to a gene: 14.

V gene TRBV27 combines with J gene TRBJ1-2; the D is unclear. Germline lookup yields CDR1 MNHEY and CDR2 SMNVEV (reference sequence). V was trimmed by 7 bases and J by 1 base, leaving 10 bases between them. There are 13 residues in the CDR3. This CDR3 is CASMGGLNYGYTF. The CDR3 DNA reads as TGTGCCAGCATGGGAGGCCTTAACTATGGCTACACCTTC.